This entry lists 9 T cell receptor beta chains sequenced from one sample in a study of OX40 agonist ivuxolimab in advanced cancers. The repertoire was sequenced with immunoSEQ multiplex PCR; TCRdb's copy has only in-frame clones and lacks some. The table includes tens of thousands of clones, approximately 90% detected once. The sample in question was CD4+ or CD8+ T cells sorted from blood, obtained in a trial of the OX40 agonist ivuxolimab. These receptor sequences come from an adult with an advanced solid tumor such as melanoma, head and neck, liver or kidney cancer.

This chain uses TRBV2 with TRBJ2-1; TRBD2 might be the D (5 bases). In germline, CDR1 is SNHLY, CDR2 FYNNEI. V was pared by 7 bases and J by 5 bases, with 9 bases between. This CDR3 contains 12 residues. The CDR3 bases are TGTGCCAGCACCGCGGGTGACAATGAGCAGTTCTTC. Its translation: CASTAGDNEQFF.

This sequence joins TRBV6-1 and TRBJ1-1; no firm D call. CDR1 is MNHNS and CDR2 is SASEGT in the germline V gene. Trimming left V 6 bases short and J 1 base short, with 6 bases between. This CDR3 region has 12 residues. CDR3 in amino acids: CASRRTNTEAFF. CDR3 coding DNA: TGTGCCAGCAGGCGAACGAACACTGAAGCTTTCTTT.

This chain uses TRBV5-6 with TRBJ2-7, with 10 bases identical to TRBD2. J lost 4 bases, V lost 3 bases, and 7 bases had no gene match. CDR1 is SGHDT, CDR2 YYEEEE, per germline. The CDR3 loop spans 15 amino acids. The CDR3 DNA reads as TGTGCCAGCAGCTGGGGAGCGGGAGGGAGTTACGAGCAGTACTTC. Protein: CASSWGAGGSYEQYF. Variable domain in full (rest from reference TRBV5-6 and TRBJ2-7): DAGVTQSPTHLIKTRGQQVTLRCSPKSGHDTVSWYQQALGQGPQFIFQYYEEEERQRGNFPDRFSGHQFPNYSSELNVNALLLGDSALYLCASSWGAGGSYEQYFGPGTRLTVT.

The rearrangement uses TRBV9 and TRBJ2-2, with 8 nucleotides matching TRBD1. CDR1 is SGDLS and CDR2 is YYNGEE in the germline V gene. Trimming cost V 0 bases and J 7 bases; bases outside gene matches: 2. The CDR3 is 14 amino acids. In nucleotides, the CDR3 is TGTGCCAGCAGCGTAGCAGGGGGCCACGGGGAGCTGTTTTTT. This translates into CASSVAGGHGELFF.

This clone was seen only once. The genes are TRBV27 and TRBJ1-5; D not certain. Per germline, CDR1 MNHEY and CDR2 SMNVEV (reference sequence). The CDR3 length is 14 residues. Trimming removed 4 bases at V and 5 bases at J, with 12 bases between. The CDR3 loop reads CASSSSVGYQPQHF. The CDR3, as DNA: TGTGCCAGCAGTTCCTCCGTGGGGTATCAGCCCCAGCATTTT.

CDR3 region: CASSQNTYEQYF. For the CDR3, the DNA is TGTGCCAGCAGTCAAAATACCTACGAGCAGTACTTC. The chain employs TRBV27 and TRBJ2-7; no clear D gene. Trimming cost V 5 bases and J 2 bases, with 7 bases left between them. Germline CDR1 is MNHEY and CDR2 is SMNVEV (reference sequence). This CDR3 region has 12 residues.

In DNA form, the CDR3 reads TGTGCCACCAGCACCTTCAGGGACGGTAGCAATCAGCCCCAGCATTTT. Protein sequence: CATSTFRDGSNQPQHF. The rearrangement uses TRBV15 and TRBJ1-5; possible D gene TRBD1, 5 bases. CDR3 size: 16 residues. The germline V gene encodes CDR1 LNHNV and CDR2 YYDKDF (reference sequence). V shed 4 bases and J shed 0 bases, with 13 bases lying between them.

V is TRBV11-2 and J is TRBJ2-7; 9 bases line up with TRBD1. The germline V gene has CDR1 SGHAT and CDR2 FQNNGV. This CDR3 is built from 15 residues. V gave up 5 bases and J gave up 4 bases; unmatched junction bases: 9. Written as DNA, the CDR3 is TGTGCCAGCAGCGACAACCGGGACAGGGTATACGAGCAGTACTTC. As protein: CASSDNRDRVYEQYF.

This rearrangement joins TRBV30 to TRBJ1-1; D not certain. CDR1 and CDR2 (germline): GTSNPN, SVGIG (reference sequence). The ends were cut back, 0 bases at V and 2 bases at J, with 1 base in the middle. The CDR3 is 11 residues long. CDR3 amino acids: CAWSVNTEAFF. CDR3 DNA sequence: TGTGCCTGGAGTGTCAACACTGAAGCTTTCTTT.